Sequencing of this TCR beta chain was carried out in a study of Ad26.COV2.S vaccination and SARS-CoV-2 variants. Libraries were prepared by immunoSEQ multiplex PCR; TCRdb keeps only in-frame clonotypes and omits some of them. The sample has over 100,000 clones, around 80% seen once. Germline values: CDR1 LNHDA, CDR2 SQIVND (reference sequence). The CDR3 sequence is 17 residues long. The V gene lost 4 bases and the J gene lost 5 bases, with 23 bases spanning the gap. The V call is TRBV19, the J call TRBJ2-5, with D possibly matching TRBD2 (6 bases). The TCR originated in a human donor who had recovered from COVID-19. Here the sequenced sample was peripheral blood, taken after recovery from COVID-19. The CDR3 sequence: CASSTNAGSTLRETQYF. In nucleotides, the CDR3 is TGTGCCAGTAGTACCAACGCCGGGAGTACCCTCCGGGAGACCCAGTACTTC.